A single sample is the source of the 19 T cell receptor beta chains below, sequenced in a study of OX40 agonist ivuxolimab in advanced cancers. The assay was immunoSEQ multiplex PCR, and TCRdb's table has in-frame clones only and misses some. The sample yields tens of thousands of clones, approximately 70% seen once. The sequencing here drew on CD4+ or CD8+ T cells sorted from blood, taken in a trial of the OX40 agonist ivuxolimab. The receptors derive from an adult with an advanced solid tumor such as melanoma, head and neck, liver or kidney cancer.

This clone was observed a single time. The CDR3 loop reads CASTLEGWTDTQYF. DNA of the CDR3: TGTGCCAGCACCCTAGAGGGATGGACAGATACGCAGTATTTT. This chain uses TRBV9 with TRBJ2-3, with D possibly being TRBD2 (5 bases). V dropped 6 bases and J dropped 3 bases, with 14 bases sitting between them. The CDR3 is 14 amino acids. The germline V gene has CDR1 SGDLS and CDR2 YYNGEE.

This chain links TRBV5-1 with TRBJ2-1, with a possible D match to TRBD2 (6 bases). CDR3 length equals 12 residues. Trimming shortened V by 3 bases and J by 9 bases, and 10 bases separated the two germline ends. Germline CDR1 SGHRS, CDR2 YFSETQ. Here the CDR3 reads CASSWAGSEQFF. DNA for the CDR3: TGCGCCAGCAGCTGGGCGGGGTCTGAGCAGTTCTTC.

This clone was seen a single time. The V and J genes are TRBV19 and TRBJ2-3; D tentatively reads TRBD1 or TRBD2 (6 bases each). The length of the CDR3 is 17 residues. The germline CDR1 and CDR2 sequences are LNHDA and SQIVND (reference sequence). The V end was cut by 4 bases, the J end by 2 bases, with 19 bases between. CDR3 residues: CASSSGWGAEYTDTQYF. The CDR3 bases are TGTGCCAGTAGTAGCGGATGGGGGGCTGAGTACACAGATACGCAGTATTTT.

This clone was seen only a few times. V and J are TRBV29-1 and TRBJ1-2; D remains unclear. CDR3 length: 12 amino acids. Germline V gene sequence: CDR1 SQVTM, CDR2 ANQGSEA. V lost 0 bases, J lost 13 bases, and 15 bases lay in between. The CDR3 sequence is CSVEDGSGILTF. DNA for the CDR3: TGCAGCGTTGAAGATGGGAGCGGGATTCTCACCTTC. The variable domain in full, completed from reference TRBV29-1 and TRBJ1-2, reads SAVISQKPSRDICQRGTSLTIQCQVDSQVTMMFWYRQQPGQSLTLIATANQGSEATYESGFVIDKFPISRPNLTFSTLTVSNMSPEDSSIYLCSVEDGSGILTFGSGTRLTVV.

The chain has TRBV7-6 and TRBJ1-2; TRBD1 might be the D (6 bases). The J call may be faulty, since TRBJ2-1 better matches the DNA end. The CDR3 is made up of 11 amino acids. Germline CDR1 is SGHVS and CDR2 is FNYEAQ. CDR3 in DNA: TGTGCCAGCAGCTCTTCGACAGGGCAGTTCTTC. Translation: CASSSSTGQFF.

The chain couples TRBV28 to TRBJ1-5; TRBD1 matches at 7 bases. V lost 5 bases, J lost 7 bases, and 5 bases stayed unmatched. The CDR3 spans 13 residues. The germline gives CDR1 MDHEN, CDR2 SYDVKM. CDR3 residues: CASSLTGNQPQHF. CDR3 nucleotide sequence: TGTGCCAGCAGTCTGACAGGGAACCAGCCCCAGCATTTT.

The V gene is TRBV7-3, the J gene TRBJ2-2; D uncertain. The ends were cut back, 5 bases at V and 8 bases at J, with 9 bases in the middle. The CDR3 is 12 amino acids. Germline V gene lookup returns CDR1 SGHTA and CDR2 FQGTGA. CDR3 loop: CASSLGTGELFF. The CDR3 nucleotides read TGTGCCAGCAGCCTGGGAACAGGGGAGCTGTTTTTT.

V and J are TRBV19 and TRBJ2-2; D call uncertain. The CDR3 length is 15 residues. V lost 7 bases to trimming and J lost 7 bases, with 19 bases between them. Germline V gene sequence: CDR1 LNHDA, CDR2 SQIVND (reference sequence). CDR3 coding DNA: TGTGCCAGTACCACCCCTGGGCGGCCGGTCGGGGAGCTGTTTTTT. It specifies CASTTPGRPVGELFF.

The genes are TRBV7-9 and TRBJ2-1; D unclear. Germline V gene lookup returns CDR1 SEHNR and CDR2 FQNEAQ (reference sequence). This CDR3 is built from 15 residues. V was shortened by 3 bases and J by 3 bases, with 12 bases between the two germline ends. This CDR3 is CASSFAFSIYNEQFF. The CDR3 coding sequence is TGTGCCAGCAGCTTCGCCTTTAGCATCTACAATGAGCAGTTCTTC. Based on the CDR3 plus reference TRBV7-9 and TRBJ2-1, the full variable domain is DTGVSQNPRHKITKRGQNVTFRCDPISEHNRLYWYRQTLGQGPEFLTYFQNEAQLEKSRLLSDRFSAERPKGSFSTLEIQRTEQGDSAMYLCASSFAFSIYNEQFFGPGTRLTVL.

The chain employs TRBV28 and TRBJ1-2; D possibly corresponds to TRBD1 (6 bases). Germline CDR1 MDHEN, CDR2 SYDVKM. V lost 7 bases to trimming and J lost 4 bases, with 13 bases between them. The length of the CDR3 is 13 residues. CDR3 amino acids: CASTGQLSYGYTF. The CDR3 DNA reads as TGTGCCAGCACCGGACAGTTATCCTATGGCTACACCTTC.

The V call is TRBV11-2, the J call TRBJ2-1, with 8 bases aligning to TRBD1. Germline V gene sequence: CDR1 SGHAT, CDR2 FQNNGV. Germline trimming cut 5 bases from V and 3 bases from J; bases unmatched to any gene: 12. The length of the CDR3 is 17 residues. The chain's CDR3 is CASSPPRTGLDYNEQFF. In DNA form, the CDR3 reads TGTGCCAGCAGCCCCCCCCGGACAGGGCTCGACTACAATGAGCAGTTCTTC.

This chain connects TRBV5-1 to TRBJ1-1; possibly TRBD1 for D (6 bases). Germline V CDR1 and CDR2: SGHRS, YFSETQ. V was clipped by 5 bases and J by 4 bases, with 9 bases between them. The CDR3 extends over 12 amino acids. This CDR3 is CASRRGATEAFF. The CDR3 DNA sequence: TGCGCCAGCAGAAGGGGGGCCACTGAAGCTTTCTTT.

The chain combines TRBV30 with TRBJ1-1; TRBD1 is a possible D gene (6 bases). Germline V gives CDR1 GTSNPN, CDR2 SVGIG (reference sequence). CDR3 size: 14 residues. The V and J ends lost 2 bases and 5 bases respectively, with 15 bases between them. The CDR3 bases are TGTGCCTGGAGTACCGGGGGGGGCCATACTGAAGCTTTCTTT. Its translation is CAWSTGGGHTEAFF.

The chain joins TRBV6-1 to TRBJ2-7, with TRBD1 identical over 7 bases. V lost 10 bases to trimming and J lost 7 bases; unmatched junction nucleotides: 16. Germline V gene sequence: CDR1 MNHNS, CDR2 SASEGT. The CDR3 extends over 14 amino acids. The CDR3 loop reads CATRQGRVSGEQYF. In nucleotides, the CDR3 is TGTGCCACCAGACAGGGTCGGGTCTCTGGGGAGCAGTACTTC.

This rearrangement joins TRBV29-1 to TRBJ2-4; 7 bases agree with TRBD1. Trimming cost V 4 bases and J 9 bases; bases outside gene matches: 6. This CDR3 is built from 12 residues. The germline gives CDR1 SQVTM, CDR2 ANQGSEA. The CDR3 region is CSVADRVAIQYF. Written as DNA, the CDR3 is TGCAGCGTTGCAGACAGGGTCGCCATTCAGTACTTC.

The V and J genes are TRBV5-4 and TRBJ1-2, with TRBD1 as a possible D gene (5 bases). The V end was cut by 4 bases, the J end by 5 bases, with 15 bases between. Germline V gene data show CDR1 as SGHNT and CDR2 as YYREEE (reference sequence). This CDR3 region has 14 residues. CDR3 sequence reads: CASSIVGVEYGYTF. In nucleotides, the CDR3 is TGTGCCAGCAGCATTGTAGGGGTAGAATATGGCTACACCTTC. Full variable domain (remainder filled in from reference TRBV5-4 and TRBJ1-2): ETGVTQSPTHLIKTRGQQVTLRCSSQSGHNTVSWYQQALGQGPQFIFQYYREEENGRGNFPPRFSGLQFPNYSSELNVNALELDDSALYLCASSIVGVEYGYTFGSGTRLTVV.

The chain recombines TRBV7-2 with TRBJ1-1; no reliable D call. The V end lost 8 bases, the J end lost 7 bases, and 14 bases lay between the germline ends. The CDR3 spans 12 residues. The germline V gene has CDR1 SGHTA and CDR2 FQGNSA. The CDR3 DNA sequence: TGTGCCAGCGGAGTTTTTAATGGTGAAGCTTTCTTT. It codes for CASGVFNGEAFF.

The chain has TRBV5-1 and TRBJ1-2; TRBD1 is a possible D gene (6 bases). Trimming shortened V by 4 bases and J by 3 bases, and 16 bases separated the two germline ends. The CDR3 is 15 residues long. Germline CDR1 reads SGHRS; CDR2 reads YFSETQ. CDR3 residues: CASSVSQGRDYGYTF. CDR3 DNA sequence: TGCGCCAGCAGCGTTTCACAGGGACGTGACTATGGCTACACCTTC.

This clone has a single count. V gene TRBV7-9 combines with J gene TRBJ1-4, with 12 nucleotides matching TRBD1. CDR1 is SEHNR and CDR2 is FQNEAQ in the germline V gene (reference sequence). CDR3 length equals 16 residues. The trim removed 5 bases at V and 4 bases at J, leaving 5 bases unmatched. CDR3 in amino acids: CASSRGTGGLNEKLFF. CDR3 coding DNA: TGTGCCAGCAGCCGCGGGACAGGGGGCCTTAATGAAAAACTGTTTTTT.